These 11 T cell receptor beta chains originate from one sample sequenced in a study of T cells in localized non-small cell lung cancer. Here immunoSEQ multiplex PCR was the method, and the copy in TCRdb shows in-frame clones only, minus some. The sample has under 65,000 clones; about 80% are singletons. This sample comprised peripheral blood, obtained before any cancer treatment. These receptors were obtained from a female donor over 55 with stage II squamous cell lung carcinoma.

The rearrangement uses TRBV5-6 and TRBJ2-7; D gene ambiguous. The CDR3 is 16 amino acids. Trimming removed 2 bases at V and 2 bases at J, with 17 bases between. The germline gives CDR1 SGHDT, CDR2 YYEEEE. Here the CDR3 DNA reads TGTGCCAGCAGCTTCAGGATAGGCCACGCTCCCTACGAGCAGTACTTC. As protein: CASSFRIGHAPYEQYF.

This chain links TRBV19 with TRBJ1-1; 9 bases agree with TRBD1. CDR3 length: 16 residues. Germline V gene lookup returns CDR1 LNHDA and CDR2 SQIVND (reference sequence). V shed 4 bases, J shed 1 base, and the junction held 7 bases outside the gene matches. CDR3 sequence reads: CASSTPLGQGNTEAFF. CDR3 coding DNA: TGTGCCAGTAGTACCCCCCTGGGACAGGGGAACACTGAAGCTTTCTTT.

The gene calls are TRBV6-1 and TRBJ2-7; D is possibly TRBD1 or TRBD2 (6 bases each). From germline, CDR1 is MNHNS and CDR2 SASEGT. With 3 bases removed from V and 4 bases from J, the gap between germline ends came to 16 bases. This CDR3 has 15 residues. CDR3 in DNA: TGTGCCAGCAGTGACGGGGGAACAGGGCCTTACGAGCAGTACTTC. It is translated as CASSDGGTGPYEQYF.

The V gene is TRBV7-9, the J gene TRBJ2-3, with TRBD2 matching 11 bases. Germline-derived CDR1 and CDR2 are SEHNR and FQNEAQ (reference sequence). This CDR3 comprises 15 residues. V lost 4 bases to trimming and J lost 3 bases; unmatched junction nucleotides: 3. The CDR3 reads CASSSTSGATDTQYF. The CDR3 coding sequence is TGTGCCAGCAGCTCGACTAGCGGGGCTACAGATACGCAGTATTTT.

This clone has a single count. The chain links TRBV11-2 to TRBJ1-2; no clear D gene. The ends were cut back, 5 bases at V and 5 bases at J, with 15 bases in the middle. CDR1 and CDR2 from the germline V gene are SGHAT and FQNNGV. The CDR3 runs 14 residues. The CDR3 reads CASSGERWEYGYTF. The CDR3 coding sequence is TGTGCCAGCAGCGGTGAAAGGTGGGAGTATGGCTACACCTTC.

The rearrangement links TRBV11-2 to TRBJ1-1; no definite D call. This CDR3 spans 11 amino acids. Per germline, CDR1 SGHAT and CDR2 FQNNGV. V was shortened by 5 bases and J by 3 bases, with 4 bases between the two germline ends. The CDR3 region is CASSLYTEAFF. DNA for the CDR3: TGTGCCAGCAGCCTTTACACTGAAGCTTTCTTT. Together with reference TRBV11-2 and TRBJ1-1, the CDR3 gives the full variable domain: EAGVAQSPRYKIIEKRQSVAFWCNPISGHATLYWYQQILGQGPKLLIQFQNNGVVDDSQLPKDRFSAERLKGVDSTLKIQPAKLEDSAVYLCASSLYTEAFFGQGTRLTVV.

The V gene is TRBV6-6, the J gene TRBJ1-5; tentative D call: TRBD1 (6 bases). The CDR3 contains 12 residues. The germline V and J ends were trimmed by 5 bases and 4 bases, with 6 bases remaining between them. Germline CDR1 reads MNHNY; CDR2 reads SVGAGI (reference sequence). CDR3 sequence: CASSQGNQPQHF. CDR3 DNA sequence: TGTGCCAGCAGTCAGGGGAATCAGCCCCAGCATTTT.

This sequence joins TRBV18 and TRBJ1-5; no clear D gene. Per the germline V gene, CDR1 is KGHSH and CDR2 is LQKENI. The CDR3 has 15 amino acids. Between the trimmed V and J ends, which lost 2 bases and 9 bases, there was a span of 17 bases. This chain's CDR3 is CASSPIATPTMPQHF. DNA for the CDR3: TGTGCCAGCTCACCAATTGCCACACCCACCATGCCCCAGCATTTT.

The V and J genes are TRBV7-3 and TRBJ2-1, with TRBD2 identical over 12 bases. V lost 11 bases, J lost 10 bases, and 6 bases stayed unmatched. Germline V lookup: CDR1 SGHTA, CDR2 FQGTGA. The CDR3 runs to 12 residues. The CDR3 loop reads CASQGLAGEQFF. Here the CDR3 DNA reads TGTGCCTCTCAAGGACTAGCGGGGGAGCAGTTCTTC.

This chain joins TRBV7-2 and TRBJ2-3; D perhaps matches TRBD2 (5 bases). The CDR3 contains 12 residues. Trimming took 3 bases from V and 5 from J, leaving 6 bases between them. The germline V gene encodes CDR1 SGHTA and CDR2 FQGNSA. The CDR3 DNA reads TGTGCCAGCAGCTTCGGAGGAGATACGCAGTATTTT. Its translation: CASSFGGDTQYF.

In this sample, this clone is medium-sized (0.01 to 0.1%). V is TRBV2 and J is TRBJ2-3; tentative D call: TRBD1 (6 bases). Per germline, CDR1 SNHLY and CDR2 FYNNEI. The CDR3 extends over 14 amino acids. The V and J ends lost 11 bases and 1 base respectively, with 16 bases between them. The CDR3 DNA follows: TGTGCCGATACCGAGACAGGTGGCACAGATACGCAGTATTTT. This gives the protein CADTETGGTDTQYF. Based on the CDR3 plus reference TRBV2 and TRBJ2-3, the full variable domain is EPEVTQTPSHQVTQMGQEVILRCVPISNHLYFYWYRQILGQKVEFLVSFYNNEISEKSEIFDDQFSVERPDGSNFTLKIRSTKLEDSAMYFCADTETGGTDTQYFGPGTRLTVL.